This TCR beta chain derives from a study of blood T cells in healthy people across ages. Next came a second PCR, run for about 7 to 12 cycles, which used a sample-barcoded 5' primer along with a J-beta primer mix. TCRdb independently ran MiXCR on the 5' RACE reads; one entry per CDR3 protein. The sample yields about 670,000 distinct CDR3 sequences, 40% to 65% seen once. The J segment lost 5 bases and the V segment lost 5 bases, leaving 6 bases of the junction unmatched. CDR1 is MNHEY and CDR2 is SMNVEV in the germline V gene (reference sequence). CDR3 size: 15 residues. The V gene is TRBV27, the J gene TRBJ2-1; 10 bases align to TRBD2. Sequencing input: blood. This clonotype was sampled from a woman of 80 years or more in good health. The CDR3 nucleotides read TGTGCCAGCAGTCATCGACTAGCGGGTCACAATGAGCAGTTCTTC. Protein sequence: CASSHRLAGHNEQFF.